The 30 T cell receptor beta chains reported below all come from one sample, sequenced in a study of T-cell memory formation after mild COVID-19. TCRdb used MiXCR to reprocess the 5' RACE reads, holding one entry per CDR3 protein. The sample comprises about 200,000 distinct CDR3 sequences, over 9.5% of which are singletons, and 3.5% rests with the top ten. Sequenced input: PBMCs or a T cell subset sorted from them (not recorded which). These receptors were collected from a man aged 18 to 35 who had mild COVID-19 (a few samples of this study predate the infection). Cell type and time point are not known.

V and J are TRBV27 and TRBJ1-6, with D perhaps TRBD1 (5 bases). With 8 bases removed from V and 16 bases from J, the gap between germline ends came to 18 bases. In germline, CDR1 is MNHEY, CDR2 SMNVEV (reference sequence). CDR3 length: 12 amino acids. The CDR3 DNA follows: TGTGCCAGCCGTGGGGATTGGGACCATCTCCACTTT. This codes for CASRGDWDHLHF.

A remark on this clonotype: An end of the junction differs from the germline gene, which may be a read error. This sequence joins TRBV6-5 and TRBJ2-5; D gene ambiguous. The CDR3 is 14 residues long. Germline CDR1 is MNHEY and CDR2 is SVGAGI. As DNA, the CDR3 is TGTGCCAGTAGTTCGATGGTTGGACAAGAGACCCAGTACTTC. Translated, it gives CASSSMVGQETQYF.

This clonotype has only a few counts. The chain employs TRBV7-2 and TRBJ1-2; 11 bases are a match to TRBD1. Germline V CDR1 and CDR2: SGHTA, FQGNSA. The ends lost 5 bases at V and 8 bases at J; junction bases unmatched: 4. The CDR3 has 13 amino acids. CDR3 bases: TGTGCCAGCAGCCTGGGACAGGGGGAAGGCTACACCTTC. This sequence encodes CASSLGQGEGYTF.

The V and J genes are TRBV6-5 and TRBJ2-7, with D perhaps TRBD2 (6 bases). V was cut by 8 bases and J by 6 bases, with 11 bases left in between. This CDR3 has 11 amino acids. Germline V gives CDR1 MNHEY, CDR2 SVGAGI. CDR3 sequence: CASSGGGEQYV. In DNA, the CDR3 is TGTGCCAGCTCCGGGGGAGGCGAGCAGTACGTC.

This clonotype was seen a handful of times. The rearrangement joins TRBV9 to TRBJ1-1; 7 bases are a match to TRBD1. This CDR3 comprises 15 residues. CDR1 SGDLS and CDR2 YYNGEE come from the germline V gene. The trim removed 3 bases at V and 3 bases at J, leaving 8 bases unmatched. For the CDR3, the DNA is TGTGCCAGCAGCGGGACAGGTATGGGGGACACTGAAGCTTTCTTT. Translation: CASSGTGMGDTEAFF.

This clonotype has only a few counts. The V call is TRBV7-8, the J call TRBJ1-2; D perhaps matches TRBD1 (6 bases). This CDR3 spans 14 amino acids. The ends were cut back, 3 bases at V and 4 bases at J, with 12 bases in the middle. The germline gives CDR1 SGHVS, CDR2 FQNEAQ. The CDR3, as DNA: TGTGCCAGCAGCTTTGGGCGGGACACCTATGGCTACACCTTC. Translating it yields CASSFGRDTYGYTF.

Ten or more counts support this clonotype. V is TRBV7-2 and J is TRBJ1-1; no clear D gene. This CDR3 contains 14 residues. CDR1 is SGHTA and CDR2 is FQGNSA in the germline V gene. V lost 0 bases to trimming and J lost 0 bases, with 5 bases between them. The CDR3 loop is CASSLAFMNTEAFF. CDR3 nucleotide sequence: TGTGCCAGCAGCTTAGCTTTCATGAACACTGAAGCTTTCTTT.

Only a few counts were recorded for this clonotype. The V gene is TRBV5-4, the J gene TRBJ2-1; 7 bases are a match to TRBD1. Germline V lookup: CDR1 SGHNT, CDR2 YYREEE (reference sequence). The CDR3 loop spans 15 amino acids. The V segment lost 2 bases and the J segment 0 bases; nucleotides outside the gene matches: 2. Here the CDR3 DNA reads TGTGCCAGCAGCTTTAGACAGGGCTCCTACAATGAGCAGTTCTTC. It specifies CASSFRQGSYNEQFF.

A few counts support this clonotype. This chain links TRBV29-1 with TRBJ1-5; 7 nucleotides agree with TRBD1. Germline CDR1 SQVTM, CDR2 ANQGSEA. The length of the CDR3 is 15 residues. Trimming removed 6 bases from V and 4 bases from J; junction bases left unmatched: 12. This CDR3 is CSVLVKGAENQPQHF. For the CDR3, the DNA is TGCAGCGTCCTCGTTAAGGGGGCGGAAAATCAGCCCCAGCATTTT.

This clonotype turned up a few times. This CDR3 reads CAIRGGQGMNTEAFF. CDR3 coding DNA: TGTGCCATCAGGGGGGGACAGGGGATGAACACTGAAGCTTTCTTT. V and J are TRBV10-3 and TRBJ1-1, with 10 bases fitting TRBD1. The CDR3 is 15 amino acids. V trimming: 6 bases; J trimming: 0 bases; junction bases outside the gene matches: 4. The germline gives CDR1 ENHRY, CDR2 SYGVKD.

Only a few counts were recorded for this clonotype. The chain links TRBV7-3 to TRBJ1-5; D ambiguous. The V gene's germline CDR1 is SGHTA and CDR2 FQGTGA. The CDR3 runs 13 residues. V lost 5 bases, J lost 5 bases, and 10 bases lay in between. For the CDR3, the DNA is TGTGCCAGCAGCCCCGAGCAGGATCAGCCCCAGCATTTT. It is translated as CASSPEQDQPQHF.

The chain carries TRBV3-1 and TRBJ1-2; no clear D. CDR1 LGHDT and CDR2 YNNKEL come from the germline V gene (reference sequence). The CDR3 is 11 residues long. V dropped 7 bases and J dropped 2 bases, with 5 bases sitting between them. CDR3 bases: TGTGCCAGCAACGGGAACTATGGCTACACCTTC. Protein sequence: CASNGNYGYTF.

This chain uses TRBV7-2 with TRBJ2-5; D is unresolved. The length of the CDR3 is 13 residues. CDR1 SGHTA and CDR2 FQGNSA come from the germline V gene. With 4 bases removed from V and 5 bases from J, the gap between germline ends came to 11 bases. CDR3 DNA sequence: TGTGCCAGCAGCTCGGCCAGAGAGGAGACCCAGTACTTC. It codes for CASSSAREETQYF.

This clonotype was seen ten or more times. The chain uses TRBV5-1 and TRBJ2-3; D might be TRBD2 (5 bases). The CDR3 sequence is 13 residues long. V lost 0 bases and J lost 4, with 6 bases in between. Germline-derived CDR1 and CDR2 are SGHRS and YFSETQ. For the CDR3, the DNA is TGCGCCAGCAGCTTGGCCGGGGCAGATACGCAGTATTTT. It yields the protein CASSLAGADTQYF.

Many counts were recorded for this clonotype. The gene calls are TRBV2 and TRBJ1-6, with D uncertain. This CDR3 spans 14 amino acids. The V end was cut by 6 bases, the J end by 8 bases, with 14 bases between. Germline assignment: CDR1 SNHLY and CDR2 FYNNEI. The CDR3 protein is CASRPGSIDSPLHF. The CDR3 DNA reads TGTGCCAGCAGACCGGGATCTATTGATTCACCCCTCCACTTT.

This clonotype appeared a few times. The J gene is TRBJ2-3, the V gene TRBV7-2; D is unresolved. CDR1 and CDR2 (germline): SGHTA, FQGNSA. Trimming removed 3 bases at V and 1 base at J, with 11 bases between. The CDR3 loop spans 15 amino acids. The CDR3 loop is CASSLMSRGTDTQYF. In DNA, the CDR3 is TGTGCCAGCAGCTTGATGTCACGGGGCACAGATACGCAGTATTTT.

The V gene is TRBV4-2, the J gene TRBJ1-2; TRBD1 is a possible D gene (6 bases). The germline gives CDR1 LGHNA, CDR2 YNFKEQ. Trimming pared 8 bases from V and 2 bases from J, leaving 18 bases between. The CDR3 is 15 amino acids. This CDR3 reads CASSSPGQGNYGYTF. The CDR3 nucleotides are TGTGCCAGCTCCTCCCCCGGTCAGGGGAACTATGGCTACACCTTC.

This clonotype was recorded at least ten times. The chain joins TRBV7-9 to TRBJ2-1; TRBD2 agrees at 11 bases. The CDR3 consists of 17 residues. The V segment lost 6 bases and the J segment 7 bases; nucleotides outside the gene matches: 14. The germline gives CDR1 SEHNR, CDR2 FQNEAQ (reference sequence). Here the CDR3 DNA reads TGTGCCAGCAGTCCCACCCGGCTAGCGGGGGGAAATAATGAGCAGTTCTTC. Translated, it gives CASSPTRLAGGNNEQFF. The whole variable domain, filled in from reference TRBV7-9 and TRBJ2-1, reads DTGVSQNPRHKITKRGQNVTFRCDPISEHNRLYWYRQTLGQGPEFLTYFQNEAQLEKSRLLSDRFSAERPKGSFSTLEIQRTEQGDSAMYLCASSPTRLAGGNNEQFFGPGTRLTVL.

This clonotype has more than one count but fewer than ten. The chain employs TRBV18 and TRBJ2-3, with D possibly being TRBD1 (6 bases). The length of the CDR3 is 14 residues. V lost 3 bases and J lost 4, with 11 bases in between. CDR1 is KGHSH and CDR2 is LQKENI in the germline V gene. As DNA, the CDR3 is TGTGCCAGCTCACCGAATGGGGGCGCAGATACGCAGTATTTT. This codes for CASSPNGGADTQYF.

This clonotype appeared many times. The CDR3 DNA sequence: TGTGCCACCAGTGATTTGGGGCCGGTAAACACTGAAGCTTTCTTT. Protein product: CATSDLGPVNTEAFF. The chain joins TRBV24-1 to TRBJ1-1; D ambiguous. The CDR3 runs 15 residues. Between the trimmed V and J ends, which lost 0 bases and 2 bases, there was a span of 9 bases. Germline lookup yields CDR1 KGHDR and CDR2 SFDVKD.

This clonotype was observed a few times. This chain links TRBV11-2 with TRBJ2-7; D ambiguous. The V end was cut by 4 bases, the J end by 4 bases, with 11 bases between. This CDR3 has 13 residues. Looked up from germline, CDR1 is SGHAT and CDR2 is FQNNGV. This chain's CDR3 is CASSSRTEYEQYF. CDR3 sequence (DNA): TGTGCCAGCAGCTCCCGGACGGAGTACGAGCAGTACTTC.

This clonotype was counted only a few times. The chain uses TRBV4-3 and TRBJ2-4, with D possibly matching TRBD1 (6 bases). V dropped 1 base and J dropped 8 bases, with 15 bases sitting between them. This CDR3 region has 15 residues. Germline V gives CDR1 LGHNA, CDR2 YSLEER. The chain's CDR3 is CASSQALQGNYIQYF. The CDR3 DNA reads TGCGCCAGCAGCCAAGCCTTACAGGGTAATTACATTCAGTACTTC.

The chain employs TRBV29-1 and TRBJ1-2, with D hard to call. V lost 4 bases and J lost 7, with 10 bases in between. This CDR3 is built from 11 residues. From germline, CDR1 is SQVTM and CDR2 ANQGSEA. The CDR3 DNA reads as TGCAGCGTTGGAGACTGGGCTGGCTACACCTTC. Translated, it gives CSVGDWAGYTF.

This clonotype has only a few counts. The rearrangement joins TRBV5-1 to TRBJ2-3; 7 bases agree with TRBD1. CDR3 length: 13 amino acids. The V and J ends lost 4 bases and 4 bases, in that order; junction bases with no gene match: 3. CDR1 SGHRS and CDR2 YFSETQ come from the germline V gene. This chain's CDR3 is CASSTTGSDTQYF. DNA for the CDR3: TGCGCCAGCAGCACGACAGGGTCAGATACGCAGTATTTT. The full variable domain, completed using reference TRBV5-1 and TRBJ2-3, is KAGVTQTPRYLIKTRGQQVTLSCSPISGHRSVSWYQQTPGQGLQFLFEYFSETQRNKGNFPGRFSGRQFSNSRSEMNVSTLELGDSALYLCASSTTGSDTQYFGPGTRLTVL.

V is TRBV25-1 and J is TRBJ2-4; possible D gene TRBD1, 5 bases. CDR1 MGHDK and CDR2 SYGVNS come from the germline V gene. This CDR3 is 18 amino acids long. The ends were cut back, 3 bases at V and 0 bases at J, with 18 bases in the middle. The DNA for the CDR3 is TGTGCCAGCAGTGAGTTCGGTAGTACAGGATTAGCCAAAAACATTCAGTACTTC. This gives the protein CASSEFGSTGLAKNIQYF.

The chain uses TRBV4-2 and TRBJ2-5; D may be TRBD1 (7 bases). V shed 1 base and J shed 7 bases, with 13 bases lying between them. The germline gives CDR1 LGHNA, CDR2 YNFKEQ. The CDR3 length is 14 residues. This chain's CDR3 is CASSQVDRRVTQYF. Here the CDR3 DNA reads TGTGCCAGCAGCCAAGTGGACAGGAGGGTGACCCAGTACTTC.

This chain uses TRBV5-4 with TRBJ2-2, with TRBD1 matching over 7 bases. The CDR3 covers 16 residues. V was clipped by 0 bases and J by 5 bases; unmatched bases: 7. In germline, CDR1 is SGHNT, CDR2 YYREEE (reference sequence). The CDR3 spells CASSLDVTGRTGELFF. CDR3 in DNA: TGTGCCAGCAGCTTGGATGTGACAGGGCGGACCGGGGAGCTGTTTTTT.

This chain links TRBV19 with TRBJ2-7, with D possibly being TRBD1 or TRBD2 (7 bases each). Germline V CDR1 and CDR2: LNHDA, SQIVND (reference sequence). The CDR3 consists of 14 residues. V was pared by 3 bases and J by 2 bases, with 11 bases between. The CDR3 here is CASSIQGGPYEQYF. The CDR3 coding sequence is TGTGCCAGTAGTATCCAGGGGGGGCCCTACGAGCAGTACTTC.

This clonotype was found many times. DNA of the CDR3: TGTGCCAGCAGCCCCCGCACCAGGGAAACGGTTTACAATGAGCAGTTCTTC. Amino acid sequence: CASSPRTRETVYNEQFF. The chain employs TRBV7-9 and TRBJ2-1, with D perhaps TRBD1 (5 bases). The germline V and J ends were trimmed by 5 bases and 4 bases, with 21 bases remaining between them. Germline CDR1 is SEHNR and CDR2 is FQNEAQ (reference sequence). The CDR3 contains 17 residues.

This clonotype was observed a handful of times. The chain couples TRBV5-8 to TRBJ1-5; TRBD1 aligns across 7 bases. The CDR3 spans 16 residues. The V gene end was trimmed by 0 bases and the J gene end by 7 bases; junction bases not matched to a gene: 10. Germline V gene sequence: CDR1 SGHTS, CDR2 YDEGEE. In DNA, the CDR3 is TGTGCCAGCAGCTTGGCGGGACAGCGGCTGAGGCAGCCCCAGCATTTT. Its protein product is CASSLAGQRLRQPQHF.